This entry is about one T cell receptor beta chain. These data originate in a study of blood T cell repertoires in COVID-19. Study context: Samples representing acute and convalescent COVID-19 were sourced from the United States, Italy and Spain. T cells, B-cell-depleted T cells, or PBMCs supplied cDNA or gDNA.

Per the original methods: Estimated nucleated cell counts came from reference gene primer amplification. Sequencing used immunoSEQ multiplex PCR; TCRdb keeps in-frame clones, though not all of them. That table is the source of V, J and clone size, and D and trimming were worked out from the DNA. The sample shows about 180,000 clones, roughly four fifths of them seen only once. The CDR3 contains 14 residues. The junction had 10 bases not matched to a gene; V was cut back by 1 base and J by 13 bases. Germline lookup yields CDR1 LGHDT and CDR2 YNNKEL (reference sequence). The specimen sequenced was peripheral blood. The V and J genes are TRBV3-1 (or the pseudogene TRBV3-2) and TRBJ2-5, with 9 bases aligning to TRBD1. The origin of this receptor is a human donor in a cohort sampled during active COVID-19. In DNA form, the CDR3 reads TGTGCCAGCAGCCAAGGTTTGGCAGGGACAGGGCGGTACTTC. This sequence encodes CASSQGLAGTGRYF.